The rows below give T cell receptor beta chains drawn from one sample of a study of CD8 T cells in ankylosing spondylitis. TCRdb reprocessed the 5' RACE reads via MiXCR and lists one record per CDR3 protein. The data hold under 150,000 distinct CDR3 sequences, with roughly 7.7% observed a single time. The specimen was synovial fluid, either unsorted or a sorted T cell fraction (not recorded which). The receptors here all came from a male donor with ankylosing spondylitis. Each CDR3 is given with its conserved first and last residue. The D gene is left open where the match is weak. Size is stated for part of the rows, as once, few or many counts, or as a class when the clone is expanded.

J gene: TRBJ2-5; CDR3 length: 15; clone size: NA; D gene: NA; V gene: TRBV4-1; CDR3 protein: CASSQVTLDAETQYF; CDR3 DNA: TGCGCCAGCAGCCAAGTCACACTTGATGCCGAGACCCAGTACTTC
J gene: TRBJ2-7; CDR3 length: 16; clone size: NA; D gene: TRBD2; V gene: TRBV4-2; CDR3 protein: CASSQGAGAGFYEQYF; CDR3 DNA: TGTGCCAGCAGCCAAGGGGCAGGAGCGGGATTCTACGAGCAGTACTTC
J gene: TRBJ2-3; CDR3 length: 16; clone size: many; D gene: TRBD1; V gene: TRBV7-9; CDR3 protein: CASSFLQGISTDTQYF; CDR3 DNA: TGTGCCAGCAGCTTTTTACAGGGGATCAGCACAGATACGCAGTATTTT
J gene: TRBJ1-5; CDR3 length: 17; clone size: NA; D gene: NA; V gene: TRBV11-2; CDR3 protein: CASSLGVGPYSNQPQHF; CDR3 DNA: TGTGCCAGCAGTTTAGGCGTGGGGCCATATAGCAATCAGCCCCAGCATTTT
J gene: TRBJ2-5; CDR3 length: 14; clone size: few; D gene: NA; V gene: TRBV7-2; CDR3 protein: CASSFISRDGTQYF; CDR3 DNA: TGTGCCAGCAGCTTCATCTCCAGGGATGGGACCCAGTACTTC
J gene: TRBJ2-7; CDR3 length: 14; clone size: few; D gene: TRBD2; V gene: TRBV7-2; CDR3 protein: CASSLATSGLEQYF; CDR3 DNA: TGTGCCAGCAGCTTAGCTACTAGCGGGCTCGAGCAGTACTTC
J gene: TRBJ2-2; CDR3 length: 15; clone size: many; D gene: NA; V gene: TRBV5-1; CDR3 protein: CASSLSWILTGELFF; CDR3 DNA: TGCGCCAGCAGCTTGAGTTGGATCCTTACCGGGGAGCTGTTTTTT
J gene: TRBJ2-7; CDR3 length: 13; clone size: NA; D gene: NA; V gene: TRBV20-1; CDR3 protein: CSAPQRVLYEQYF; CDR3 DNA: TGCAGTGCCCCCCAGCGGGTTCTCTACGAGCAGTACTTC
J gene: TRBJ2-1; CDR3 length: 14; clone size: few; D gene: NA; V gene: TRBV5-1; CDR3 protein: CASSFRQGKNEQFF; CDR3 DNA: TGCGCCAGCAGCTTTCGGCAGGGCAAGAATGAGCAGTTCTTC
J gene: TRBJ1-1; CDR3 length: 16; clone size: NA; D gene: TRBD1; V gene: TRBV2; CDR3 protein: CASSFETGAVDTEAFF; CDR3 DNA: TGTGCCAGCAGTTTTGAGACAGGGGCCGTAGACACTGAAGCTTTCTTT
J gene: TRBJ1-1; CDR3 length: 14; clone size: many; D gene: NA; V gene: TRBV18; CDR3 protein: CASSPNGMNTEAFF; CDR3 DNA: TGTGCCAGCTCACCAAACGGCATGAACACTGAAGCTTTCTTT
J gene: TRBJ2-5; CDR3 length: 14; clone size: many; D gene: TRBD2; V gene: TRBV7-2; CDR3 protein: CASSLIPGGETQYF; CDR3 DNA: TGTGCCAGCAGCTTAATTCCGGGGGGGGAGACCCAGTACTTC
J gene: TRBJ2-1; CDR3 length: 16; clone size: NA; D gene: TRBD1; V gene: TRBV7-9; CDR3 protein: CDSSLARTGRGDEQFF; CDR3 DNA: TGTGACAGCAGCTTAGCGAGGACAGGGCGCGGCGATGAGCAGTTCTTC
J gene: TRBJ2-4; CDR3 length: 13; clone size: many; D gene: TRBD2; V gene: TRBV7-2; CDR3 protein: CASLVRGSGIQYF; CDR3 DNA: TGTGCCAGCCTCGTACGCGGGAGCGGCATTCAGTACTTC
J gene: TRBJ1-1; CDR3 length: 18; clone size: many; D gene: NA; V gene: TRBV14; CDR3 protein: CASSQDLSIARMNTEAFF; CDR3 DNA: TGTGCCAGCAGCCAAGATCTATCTATCGCCCGCATGAACACTGAAGCTTTCTTT
J gene: TRBJ1-5; CDR3 length: 14; clone size: many; D gene: NA; V gene: TRBV5-6; CDR3 protein: CASSFHGYNQPQHF; CDR3 DNA: TGTGCCAGCAGCTTCCACGGATACAATCAGCCCCAGCATTTT
J gene: TRBJ2-6; CDR3 length: 13; clone size: NA; D gene: NA; V gene: TRBV29-1; CDR3 protein: CSVAGTGANVLTF; CDR3 DNA: TGCAGCGTTGCCGGGACTGGGGCCAACGTCCTGACTTTC
J gene: TRBJ2-1; CDR3 length: 16; clone size: many; D gene: TRBD2; V gene: TRBV27; CDR3 protein: CASSYTGGRVYNEQFF; CDR3 DNA: TGTGCCAGCAGTTATACGGGCGGGAGAGTCTACAATGAGCAGTTCTTC
J gene: TRBJ2-2; CDR3 length: 14; clone size: NA; D gene: NA; V gene: TRBV11-3; CDR3 protein: CASSPGTPGGELFF; CDR3 DNA: TGTGCCAGCAGCCCCGGGACTCCAGGAGGGGAGCTGTTTTTT
J gene: TRBJ2-5; CDR3 length: 15; clone size: many; D gene: NA; V gene: TRBV7-2; CDR3 protein: CASSLVVGSQETQYF; CDR3 DNA: TGTGCCAGCAGCTTAGTTGTCGGCAGTCAAGAGACCCAGTACTTC
J gene: TRBJ2-3; CDR3 length: 13; clone size: many; D gene: NA; V gene: TRBV2; CDR3 protein: CASSFSVGDTQYF; CDR3 DNA: TGTGCCAGCAGTTTCTCAGTGGGCGATACGCAGTATTTT
J gene: TRBJ1-1; CDR3 length: 13; clone size: many; D gene: NA; V gene: TRBV29-1; CDR3 protein: CSVGEQTNTEAFF; CDR3 DNA: TGCAGCGTTGGGGAACAGACGAACACTGAAGCTTTCTTT
J gene: TRBJ2-6; CDR3 length: 16; clone size: few; D gene: NA; V gene: TRBV5-1; CDR3 protein: CASSPDPQVGANVLTF; CDR3 DNA: TGCGCCAGCAGCCCAGACCCCCAAGTGGGGGCCAACGTCCTGACTTTC